This TCR beta chain was recorded in a study of T cells after somatic rescue of genetic block. The CDR3 extends over 16 amino acids. V was clipped by 3 bases and J by 0 bases, with 12 bases between them. The germline CDR1 and CDR2 sequences are SGHTA and FQGNSA. TCRdb's copy holds only in-frame clones and misses some; the assay was immunoSEQ multiplex PCR. This table holds tens of thousands of clones, roughly nine tenths found once. This receptor was obtained from a middle-aged man. This chain uses TRBV7-2 with TRBJ2-4; D is possibly TRBD1 (5 bases). Sequenced: peripheral blood mononuclear cells (PBMCs). CDR3 loop: CASSFLPGLAKNIQYF. CDR3 coding DNA: TGTGCCAGCAGCTTCCTACCAGGGCTAGCCAAAAACATTCAGTACTTC.